This entry describes one TCR beta chain. What it recognizes is unknown. Different DNA sequences within this sample yield the same CDR3. This sample was taken from a study of cytomegalovirus exposure and HLA in healthy donors. The wider study: Earlier, approximately 190 million T cells were analyzed, and approximately 110 million unique TCR beta sequences were found among them.

Findings and limits, study-wide: A missense DCLRE1C variant was associated with V- and J-gene trimming of TCR beta chains in a later analysis, and an independent cohort replicated the association. The listing of 150 to 200 TCR beta chains classed them as cytomegalovirus-associated. Productive rates of about 87% or about 30% were seen for most TCR beta V segments in an earlier analysis.

Both 60 Vbeta primers and 13 Jbeta primers went into the PCR. Libraries were prepared by immunoSEQ multiplex PCR; TCRdb keeps only in-frame clonotypes and omits some of them. The table includes around 210,000 clones, approximately 80% detected once. The V gene lost 3 bases and the J gene lost 5 bases, with 6 bases spanning the gap. Per the germline V gene, CDR1 is SEHNR and CDR2 is FQNEAQ (reference sequence). This CDR3 comprises 12 residues. The receptor was derived from a woman between 25 and 40 years old in good health and CMV-seronegative. Source material: PBMCs. This chain uses TRBV7-9 with TRBJ2-3; D is uncertain. The CDR3 nucleotides are TGTGCCAGCAGCTTCGGTGGAGATACGCAGTATTTT. Amino acid sequence: CASSFGGDTQYF.